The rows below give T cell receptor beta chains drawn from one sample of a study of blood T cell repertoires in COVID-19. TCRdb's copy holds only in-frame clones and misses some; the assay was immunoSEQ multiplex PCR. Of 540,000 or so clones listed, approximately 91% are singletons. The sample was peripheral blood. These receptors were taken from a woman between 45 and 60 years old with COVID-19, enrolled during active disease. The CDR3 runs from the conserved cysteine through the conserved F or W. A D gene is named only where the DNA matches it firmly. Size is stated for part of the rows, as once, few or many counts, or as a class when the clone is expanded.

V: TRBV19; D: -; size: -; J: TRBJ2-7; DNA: TGTGCCAGTAGCCACCGAGGCCCAATTACCTACGAGCAGTACTTC; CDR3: CASSHRGPITYEQYF
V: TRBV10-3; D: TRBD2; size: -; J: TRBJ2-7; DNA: TGTGCCTCAATGACTAGCGGGGGCCCTATGGAGGAGCAGTACTTC; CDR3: CASMTSGGPMEEQYF
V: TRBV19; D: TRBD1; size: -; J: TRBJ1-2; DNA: TGTGCCAGTAGTACCCACCGGGACAGGGGATTATCTAACTATGGCTACACCTTC; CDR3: CASSTHRDRGLSNYGYTF
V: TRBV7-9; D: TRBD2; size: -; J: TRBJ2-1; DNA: TGTGCCAGCAGCGCCCGCCGGGGGGATAATGAGCAGTTCTTC; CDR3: CASSARRGDNEQFF
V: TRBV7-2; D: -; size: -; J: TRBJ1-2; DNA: TGTGCCAGCAGCTACCTACAGGGTAGCTATGGCTACACCTTC; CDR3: CASSYLQGSYGYTF
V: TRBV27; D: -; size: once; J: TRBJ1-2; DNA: TGTGCCAGCTACGGAGGCCTAGCTAACTATGGCTACACCTTC; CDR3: CASYGGLANYGYTF
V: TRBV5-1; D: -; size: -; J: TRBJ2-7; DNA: TGCGCCAGCAGCGTCAGGGCCCCTTACGAGCAGTACTTC; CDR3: CASSVRAPYEQYF
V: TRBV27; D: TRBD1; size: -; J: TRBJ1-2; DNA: TGTGCCAGCAGAAGAGACAGGGATTATGGCTACACCTTC; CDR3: CASRRDRDYGYTF
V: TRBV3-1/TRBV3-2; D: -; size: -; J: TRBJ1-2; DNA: TGTGCCAGCAGCCTCACAAACAACTATGGCTACACCTTC; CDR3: CASSLTNNYGYTF
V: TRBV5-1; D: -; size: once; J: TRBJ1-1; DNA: TGCGCCAGCAGCGCCTGGACACGTACGAACACTGAAGCTTTCTTT; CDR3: CASSAWTRTNTEAFF
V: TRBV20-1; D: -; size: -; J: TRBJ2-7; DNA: TGCAGTGCTAGTCCATCGAGGGTCCCTTCCTACGAGCAGTACTTC; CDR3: CSASPSRVPSYEQYF
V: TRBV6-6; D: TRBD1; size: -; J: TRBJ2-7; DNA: TGTGCCAGCAGTCCACAGGGGTCCTACTCCTACGAGCAGTACTTC; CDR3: CASSPQGSYSYEQYF
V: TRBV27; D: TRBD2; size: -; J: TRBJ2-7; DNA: TGTGCCAGCAGTAGCGCCGGGACTAGCGGATGGGTGCAGTACTTC; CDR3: CASSSAGTSGWVQYF
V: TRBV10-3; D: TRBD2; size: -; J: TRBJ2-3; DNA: TGTGCCATCAGAGCCCAGACTAGCGGGGGGTATAGGCGCACAGATACGCAGTATTTT; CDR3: CAIRAQTSGGYRRTDTQYF
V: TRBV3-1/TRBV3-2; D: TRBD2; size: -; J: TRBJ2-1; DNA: TGTGCCAGCAGCCAAGTGGGACTAGCTTTGGATGAGCAGTTCTTC; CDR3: CASSQVGLALDEQFF
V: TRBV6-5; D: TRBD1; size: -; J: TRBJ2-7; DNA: TGTGCCAGCAGGATTTCGGGACAGGGTGCTTACGAGCAGTACTTC; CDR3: CASRISGQGAYEQYF
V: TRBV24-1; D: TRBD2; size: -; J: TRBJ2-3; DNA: TGTGCCACCAGTGATTCGACTAGCAGGACAGATACGCAGTATTTT; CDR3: CATSDSTSRTDTQYF